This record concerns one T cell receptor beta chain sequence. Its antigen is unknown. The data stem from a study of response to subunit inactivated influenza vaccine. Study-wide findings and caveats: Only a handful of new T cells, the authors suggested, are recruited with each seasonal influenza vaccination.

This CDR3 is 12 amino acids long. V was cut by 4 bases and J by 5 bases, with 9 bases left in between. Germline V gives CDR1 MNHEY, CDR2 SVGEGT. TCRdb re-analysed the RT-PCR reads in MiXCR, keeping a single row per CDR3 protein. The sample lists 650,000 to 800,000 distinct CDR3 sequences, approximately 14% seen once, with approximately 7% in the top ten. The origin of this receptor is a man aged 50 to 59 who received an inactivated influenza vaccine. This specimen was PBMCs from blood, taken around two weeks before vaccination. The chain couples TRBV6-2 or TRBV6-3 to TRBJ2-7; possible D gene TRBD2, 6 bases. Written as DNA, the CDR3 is TGTGCCAGCAGTTCCTGGGGGGACGAGCAGTACTTC. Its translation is CASSSWGDEQYF.